This T cell receptor beta chain was sequenced for a study of shared clonotypes between healthy human individuals. The overall study: Three CD4 naive, three CD4 memory, two CD8 naive and one CD8 memory plate were used per donor.

Naivety among CD8 cells was defined by CD45RO negativity and positive CCR7 selection, thereby excluding terminally differentiated effector memory CD45RA+ cells. It was across several immunoSEQ plates that each subset's genomic DNA was evenly split. Clones were read by immunoSEQ multiplex PCR, and TCRdb kept only the in-frame ones, dropping some. The table lists hundreds of thousands of clones, approximately 96% of them singletons. The V end lost 4 bases, the J end lost 4 bases, and 17 bases lay between the germline ends. The CDR3 contains 17 residues. The germline V gene has CDR1 SNHLY and CDR2 FYNNEI.

Source material: naive CD8+ T cells sorted from blood. The receptor was isolated from a woman aged 25 to 45 in good health. The chain has TRBV2 and TRBJ1-6; a weak D match, TRBD1 (6 bases). CDR3 DNA sequence: TGTGCCAGCAGTGGGCGGGCTACAGGGTATTATAATTCACCCCTCCACTTT. It encodes CASSGRATGYYNSPLHF.